This T cell receptor (beta chain) was identified in a study of T-cell memory formation after mild COVID-19. Constant-segment primers served in 5'RACE that generated TCR alpha and TCR beta cDNA libraries bearing sample barcodes and UMIs. TCRdb reprocessed the 5' RACE reads with MiXCR, giving one entry per CDR3 protein. The repertoire holds around 180,000 distinct CDR3 sequences, with more than 15% as singletons. Turning to this clonotype: The antigen is unknown.

Study-wide points: CD4+ contracting clones were found mainly in CM and EM, and CD8+ ones in EMRA.

The V gene lost 3 bases and the J gene lost 9 bases, with 9 bases spanning the gap. The CDR3 sequence is 12 residues long. Germline V gene sequence: CDR1 SGHTA, CDR2 FQGNSA. The origin of this receptor is an adult woman who had mild COVID-19 (a few samples of this study predate the infection). Cell type and time point are not known. The sample consisted of PBMCs or a T cell subset sorted from them (not recorded which). The chain links TRBV7-2 to TRBJ2-1; D gene uncertain. The CDR3 DNA reads as TGTGCCAGCAGCTTGCCCAGCCCTGAGCAGTTCTTC. This sequence encodes CASSLPSPEQFF.